The 3 T cell receptor beta chains below come from one sample, sequenced in a study of blood T cell repertoires in COVID-19. TCRdb's table, derived via immunoSEQ multiplex PCR, lists solely in-frame clones and lacks some. The sample has 95,000 to 150,000 clones; 65% to 90% are singletons. Sequencing input: peripheral blood. The receptor set was obtained from an older man with acute or convalescent COVID-19.

This chain links TRBV4-1 with TRBJ2-5; 7 nucleotides align to TRBD2. Germline CDR1 is MGHRA and CDR2 is YSYEKL. The CDR3 contains 14 residues. After removal of 1 base from V and 4 bases from J, the junction contained 3 bases not matched to a gene. CDR3 residues: CASSQAGGGETQYF. As DNA, the CDR3 is TGCGCCAGCAGCCAAGCAGGCGGGGGAGAGACCCAGTACTTC.

The chain employs TRBV6-6 and TRBJ1-1; 7 bases line up with TRBD1. This CDR3 region has 13 residues. Unmatched junction bases numbered 5, after V lost 7 bases and J lost 3 bases. Per germline, CDR1 MNHNY and CDR2 SVGAGI (reference sequence). The DNA of the CDR3 is TGTGCCAGCACCCAGGACAGGTACACTGAAGCTTTCTTT. Translation gives CASTQDRYTEAFF.

This chain uses TRBV10-3 with TRBJ1-5; 7 nucleotides match TRBD1. This CDR3 region has 13 residues. Germline loops: CDR1 ENHRY, CDR2 SYGVKD. The trim removed 6 bases at V and 4 bases at J, leaving 3 bases unmatched. CDR3: CAISGQENQPQHF. CDR3 in DNA: TGTGCCATCAGCGGACAGGAGAATCAGCCCCAGCATTTT.